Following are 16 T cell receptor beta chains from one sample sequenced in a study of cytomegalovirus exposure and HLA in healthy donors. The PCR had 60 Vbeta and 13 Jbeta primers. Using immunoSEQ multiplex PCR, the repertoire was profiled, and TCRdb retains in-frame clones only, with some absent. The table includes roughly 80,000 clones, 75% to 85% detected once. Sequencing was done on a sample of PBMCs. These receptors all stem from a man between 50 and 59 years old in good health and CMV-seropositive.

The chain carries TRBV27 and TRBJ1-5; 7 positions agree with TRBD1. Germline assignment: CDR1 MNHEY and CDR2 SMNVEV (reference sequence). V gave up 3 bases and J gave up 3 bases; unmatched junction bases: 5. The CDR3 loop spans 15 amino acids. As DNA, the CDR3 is TGTGCCAGCAGTTTGGGCAGGGGGATCAATCAGCCCCAGCATTTT. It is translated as CASSLGRGINQPQHF.

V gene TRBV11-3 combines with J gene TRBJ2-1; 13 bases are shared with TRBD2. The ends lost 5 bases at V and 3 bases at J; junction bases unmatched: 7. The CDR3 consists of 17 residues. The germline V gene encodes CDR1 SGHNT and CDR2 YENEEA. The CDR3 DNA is TGTGCCAGCAGCCAACTAGCGGGAGGGCCGAACTACAATGAGCAGTTCTTC. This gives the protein CASSQLAGGPNYNEQFF.

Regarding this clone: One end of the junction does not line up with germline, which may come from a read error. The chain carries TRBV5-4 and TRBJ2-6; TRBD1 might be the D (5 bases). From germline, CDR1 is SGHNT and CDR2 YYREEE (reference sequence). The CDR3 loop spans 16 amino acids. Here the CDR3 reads CASSLGTNGGANGLTF. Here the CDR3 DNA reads TGTGCCAGCAGCTTGGGGACAAATGGTGGGGCCAACGGCCTGACTTTC.

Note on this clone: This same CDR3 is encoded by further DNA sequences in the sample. CDR3 DNA: TGTGCCAGCAGCTTAGGCAAATTACAGGGTACAGATACGCAGTATTTT. This sequence encodes CASSLGKLQGTDTQYF. This chain links TRBV5-8 with TRBJ2-3; tentatively, D is TRBD1 (6 bases). The V and J ends lost 2 bases and 3 bases respectively, with 16 bases between them. The CDR3 extends over 16 amino acids. Germline loops: CDR1 SGHTS, CDR2 YDEGEE.

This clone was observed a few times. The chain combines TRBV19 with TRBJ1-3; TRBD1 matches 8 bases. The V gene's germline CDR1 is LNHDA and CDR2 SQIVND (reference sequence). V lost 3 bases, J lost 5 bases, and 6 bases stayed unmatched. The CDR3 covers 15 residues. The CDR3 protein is CASSIGQGRRNTIYF. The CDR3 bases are TGTGCCAGTAGTATCGGACAGGGACGGCGAAACACCATATATTTT.

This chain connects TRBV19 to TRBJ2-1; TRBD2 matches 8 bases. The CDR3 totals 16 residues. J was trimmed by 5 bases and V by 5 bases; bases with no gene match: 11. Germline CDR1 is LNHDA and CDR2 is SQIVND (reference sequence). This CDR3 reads CASSALSGRAHNEQFF. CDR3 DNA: TGTGCCAGTAGTGCCCTCTCCGGGAGGGCCCACAATGAGCAGTTCTTC.

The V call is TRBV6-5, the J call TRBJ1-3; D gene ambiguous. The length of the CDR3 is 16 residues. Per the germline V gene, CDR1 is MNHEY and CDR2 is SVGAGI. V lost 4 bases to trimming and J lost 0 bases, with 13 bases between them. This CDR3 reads CASSFTQQSSGNTIYF. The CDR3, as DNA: TGTGCCAGCAGTTTCACTCAACAGAGCTCTGGAAACACCATATATTTT.

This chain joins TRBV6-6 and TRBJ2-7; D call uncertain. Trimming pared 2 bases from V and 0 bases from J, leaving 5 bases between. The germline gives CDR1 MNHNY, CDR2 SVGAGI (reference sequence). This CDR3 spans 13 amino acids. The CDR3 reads CASSYASSYEQYF. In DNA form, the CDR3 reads TGTGCCAGCAGTTACGCGAGCTCCTACGAGCAGTACTTC.

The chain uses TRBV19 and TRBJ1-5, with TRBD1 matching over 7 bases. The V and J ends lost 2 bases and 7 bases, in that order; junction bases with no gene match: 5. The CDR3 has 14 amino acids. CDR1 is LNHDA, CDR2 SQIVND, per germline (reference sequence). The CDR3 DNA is TGTGCCAGTAGTATAATCACAGGGGACCAGCCCCAGCATTTT. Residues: CASSIITGDQPQHF.

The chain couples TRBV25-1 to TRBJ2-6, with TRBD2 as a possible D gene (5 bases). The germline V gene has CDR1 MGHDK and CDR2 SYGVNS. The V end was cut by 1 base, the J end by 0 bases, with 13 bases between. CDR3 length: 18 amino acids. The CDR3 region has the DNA TGTGCCAGCAGTGAATCTCTCGGGGTTACCTCTGGGGCCAACGTCCTGACTTTC. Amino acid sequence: CASSESLGVTSGANVLTF.

CDR3 sequence reads: CASSEEAGSNQPQHF. CDR3 in DNA: TGTGCCAGCAGCGAAGAGGCAGGGAGCAATCAGCCCCAGCATTTT. The chain couples TRBV11-3 to TRBJ1-5; D possibly corresponds to TRBD1 (5 bases). V was shortened by 5 bases and J by 1 base, with 12 bases between the two germline ends. In germline, CDR1 is SGHNT, CDR2 YENEEA. This CDR3 has 15 residues.

The CDR3 region is CASSLVAGVTDTQYF. The CDR3 coding sequence is TGCGCCAGCAGCTTGGTAGCGGGAGTCACAGATACGCAGTATTTT. The rearrangement joins TRBV5-1 to TRBJ2-3, with 9 bases identical to TRBD2. There are 15 residues in the CDR3. CDR1 and CDR2 from the germline V gene are SGHRS and YFSETQ. J lost 2 bases, V lost 0 bases, and 1 base had no gene match.

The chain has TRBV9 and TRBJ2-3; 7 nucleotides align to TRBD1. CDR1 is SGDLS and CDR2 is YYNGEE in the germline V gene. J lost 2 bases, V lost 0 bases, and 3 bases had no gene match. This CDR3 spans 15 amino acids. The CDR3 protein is CASSVGTGDTDTQYF. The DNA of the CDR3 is TGTGCCAGCAGCGTAGGAACAGGGGACACAGATACGCAGTATTTT.

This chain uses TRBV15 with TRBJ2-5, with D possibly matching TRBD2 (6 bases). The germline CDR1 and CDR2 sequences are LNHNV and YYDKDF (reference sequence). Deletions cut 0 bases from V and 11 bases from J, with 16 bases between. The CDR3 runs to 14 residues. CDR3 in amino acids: CATSRDLTGEKQYF. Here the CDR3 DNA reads TGTGCCACCAGCAGAGACCTAACGGGAGAGAAGCAGTACTTC.

CDR3 DNA: TGTGCCAGCAGCTTAGGAGGGGGGGCCGGGGAGCTGTTTTTT. Amino acids: CASSLGGGAGELFF. The chain has TRBV11-2 and TRBJ2-2; possible D gene TRBD2, 7 bases. The CDR3 extends over 14 amino acids. V was pared by 1 base and J by 6 bases, with 9 bases between. CDR1 is SGHAT and CDR2 is FQNNGV in the germline V gene.

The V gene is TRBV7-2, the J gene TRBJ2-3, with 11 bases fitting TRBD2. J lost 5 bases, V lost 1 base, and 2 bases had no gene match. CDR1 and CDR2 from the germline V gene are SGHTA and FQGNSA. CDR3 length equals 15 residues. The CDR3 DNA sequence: TGTGCCAGCAGCTTAGATAGCGGGGGGGTAGATACGCAGTATTTT. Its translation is CASSLDSGGVDTQYF.